These 22 T cell receptor beta chains share one sample of origin, sequenced in a study of T cell changes during pregnancy in multiple sclerosis. Method: immunoSEQ multiplex PCR; TCRdb's copy keeps in-frame clones and lacks some. In the table there are under 70,000 clones, 94% of which are singletons. Material: CD8+ T cells from peripheral blood mononuclear cells, obtained after pregnancy. The origin of the receptors is a female donor with multiple sclerosis, enrolled in a pregnancy study.

The chain is built from TRBV10-1 and TRBJ1-1; 9 bases align to TRBD1. The CDR3 has 13 amino acids. V gave up 7 bases and J gave up 5 bases; unmatched junction bases: 5. Germline loops: CDR1 WNHNN, CDR2 SYGVQD (reference sequence). This CDR3 reads CASNDRGGTEAFF. The CDR3 DNA reads as TGCGCCAGCAACGACAGGGGGGGAACTGAAGCTTTCTTT.

The rearrangement joins TRBV2 to TRBJ2-7; maybe TRBD2 (6 bases). The germline CDR1 and CDR2 sequences are SNHLY and FYNNEI. The CDR3 runs 14 residues. V lost 9 bases and J lost 0, with 15 bases in between. The CDR3 here is CASLEAGFSYEQYF. CDR3 nucleotide sequence: TGTGCCAGTCTCGAAGCGGGCTTCTCCTACGAGCAGTACTTC.

The V call is TRBV19, the J call TRBJ1-1, with 8 bases matching TRBD1. V lost 5 bases and J lost 12; bases outside the gene matches: 8. Germline assignment: CDR1 LNHDA and CDR2 SQIVND (reference sequence). The CDR3 sequence is 12 residues long. CDR3 amino acids: CASSPHRDRPFF. CDR3 bases: TGTGCCAGTAGTCCTCATCGGGACAGGCCTTTCTTT.

The chain carries TRBV18 and TRBJ2-7, with TRBD1 matching over 12 bases. V lost 5 bases to trimming and J lost 2 bases; unmatched junction nucleotides: 10. Germline values: CDR1 KGHSH, CDR2 LQKENI. The CDR3 consists of 17 residues. This CDR3 reads CASSDPGQGAYTYEQYF. CDR3 sequence (DNA): TGTGCCAGCTCAGATCCGGGACAGGGGGCTTATACCTACGAGCAGTACTTC.

The chain employs TRBV6-5 and TRBJ2-7, with D possibly TRBD1 on 6 matching bases. Trimming removed 2 bases from V and 6 bases from J, with 17 bases in between. The germline V gene encodes CDR1 MNHEY and CDR2 SVGAGI. The CDR3 consists of 15 residues. CDR3 sequence (DNA): TGTGCCAGCAGTTACGACCAGGGGCCCGAGCGCGAGCAGTACTTC. Encoded protein: CASSYDQGPEREQYF.

This rearrangement joins TRBV7-9 to TRBJ2-7; possibly TRBD1 for D (5 bases). CDR1 and CDR2 (germline): SEHNR, FQNEAQ (reference sequence). V lost 5 bases to trimming and J lost 1 base, with 12 bases between them. CDR3 length: 14 amino acids. The CDR3 here is CASSPPGRSYEQYF. In DNA, the CDR3 is TGTGCCAGCAGCCCGCCAGGGCGATCCTACGAGCAGTACTTC.

The chain joins TRBV7-2 to TRBJ2-7; TRBD2 matches 11 bases. The CDR3 covers 15 residues. After removal of 4 bases from V and 4 bases from J, the junction contained 6 bases not matched to a gene. CDR1 and CDR2 from the germline V gene are SGHTA and FQGNSA. The CDR3 spells CASSWGLAADYEQYF. As DNA, the CDR3 is TGTGCCAGCAGCTGGGGACTAGCGGCCGATTACGAGCAGTACTTC.

The CDR3 spells CASSTREAVRYGYTF. The DNA of the CDR3 is TGTGCCAGTAGTACCCGGGAGGCGGTTCGCTATGGCTACACCTTC. The chain carries TRBV19 and TRBJ1-2; D is ambiguous. V dropped 4 bases and J dropped 4 bases, with 16 bases sitting between them. This CDR3 has 15 residues. Per germline, CDR1 LNHDA and CDR2 SQIVND (reference sequence).

This chain uses TRBV5-1 with TRBJ2-7, with 8 bases aligning to TRBD1. CDR3 length: 16 residues. In germline, CDR1 is SGHRS, CDR2 YFSETQ. Trimming at V came to 1 base and at J to 3 bases, leaving 9 bases not matched to a gene. CDR3 protein: CASSLTLTGVIYEQYF. CDR3 DNA sequence: TGCGCCAGCAGCTTGACCTTGACAGGGGTCATCTACGAGCAGTACTTC.

This sequence joins TRBV19 and TRBJ2-1, with 8 bases that match TRBD2. With 3 bases clipped from V and 8 bases from J, the junction kept 12 bases outside the gene matches. The CDR3 has 16 residues. Germline V gives CDR1 LNHDA, CDR2 SQIVND (reference sequence). The CDR3 nucleotides read TGTGCCAGTAGTATTGGGTGGCGGGAGGAGGGCGATGAGCAGTTCTTC. Amino acid sequence: CASSIGWREEGDEQFF.

The chain joins TRBV6-6 to TRBJ1-4, with a weak D call TRBD1 (5 bases). Germline CDR1 MNHNY, CDR2 SVGAGI (reference sequence). Trimming removed 8 bases at V and 7 bases at J, with 11 bases between. The CDR3 extends over 12 amino acids. The CDR3 DNA follows: TGTGCCAGCGGTCGGGGGGGTGAAAAACTGTTTTTT. Translating gives CASGRGGEKLFF.

This chain connects TRBV4-2 to TRBJ2-7; 8 bases align to TRBD2. V was pared by 6 bases and J by 6 bases, with 7 bases of the junction left unmatched. The germline V gene has CDR1 LGHNA and CDR2 YNFKEQ. CDR3 length: 13 amino acids. The chain's CDR3 is CASSTAGVSEQYF. In DNA, the CDR3 is TGTGCCAGCAGTACAGCGGGAGTTTCCGAGCAGTACTTC.

The CDR3 region has the DNA TGTGCCAGCAGCTTAACCTGGCGGGAGGGCAATGAGCAGTTCTTC. Protein product: CASSLTWREGNEQFF. The chain has TRBV5-4 and TRBJ2-1; 9 nucleotides agree with TRBD2. Germline V CDR1 and CDR2: SGHNT, YYREEE (reference sequence). The CDR3 extends over 15 amino acids. The ends lost 2 bases at V and 6 bases at J; junction bases unmatched: 6.

In its sample, this clone was seen once. The chain links TRBV19 to TRBJ1-2; 10 bases are shared with TRBD1. CDR1 and CDR2 from the germline V gene are LNHDA and SQIVND (reference sequence). CDR3 length: 14 amino acids. The V gene end was trimmed by 8 bases and the J gene end by 2 bases; junction bases not matched to a gene: 5. This CDR3 is CASGGQGPNYGYTF. The CDR3 nucleotides are TGTGCCAGTGGGGGACAGGGGCCGAACTATGGCTACACCTTC.

The chain uses TRBV18 and TRBJ1-4; TRBD1 is a possible D gene (5 bases). The V and J ends lost 3 bases and 5 bases respectively, with 13 bases between them. The CDR3 extends over 15 amino acids. Germline CDR1 reads KGHSH; CDR2 reads LQKENI. The CDR3 loop is CASSPNQQENEKLFF. CDR3 DNA sequence: TGTGCCAGCTCACCGAATCAACAGGAGAATGAAAAACTGTTTTTT.

This clone came up once. The chain is built from TRBV4-1 and TRBJ2-7, with unresolved D. The CDR3 is 16 amino acids. Looked up from germline, CDR1 is MGHRA and CDR2 is YSYEKL. The V gene lost 1 base and the J gene lost 3 bases, with 16 bases spanning the gap. For the CDR3, the DNA is TGCGCCAGCAGCCAAGGGGCTATCGGCAGCTACTACGAGCAGTACTTC. It encodes CASSQGAIGSYYEQYF.

The V and J genes are TRBV19 and TRBJ2-1; D possibly corresponds to TRBD2 (6 bases). The germline V gene has CDR1 LNHDA and CDR2 SQIVND (reference sequence). V was clipped by 1 base and J by 8 bases, with 15 bases between them. There are 15 residues in the CDR3. The CDR3 DNA is TGTGCCAGTAGTATAGGGGCAGGGATAGCGGATGAGCAGTTCTTC. Translated, it gives CASSIGAGIADEQFF.

The chain joins TRBV29-1 to TRBJ2-1; a possible D gene is TRBD2 (5 bases). Germline lookup yields CDR1 SQVTM and CDR2 ANQGSEA. The CDR3 runs 14 residues. Trimming took off 4 bases at V and 8 bases at J, with 18 bases between the two ends. DNA of the CDR3: TGCAGCGTTGTTGGTTGGGCTAGCCAGGATGAGCAGTTCTTC. Its translation is CSVVGWASQDEQFF.

This chain uses TRBV4-1 with TRBJ1-1; D gene unclear. Between the trimmed V and J ends, which lost 1 base and 3 bases, there was a span of 6 bases. The CDR3 extends over 13 amino acids. Germline V CDR1 and CDR2: MGHRA, YSYEKL. CDR3 bases: TGCGCCAGCAGCCAAGGAGTGCACACTGAAGCTTTCTTT. Protein: CASSQGVHTEAFF.

The chain recombines TRBV19 with TRBJ2-1; 7 bases agree with TRBD2. Trimming took 3 bases from V and 5 from J; bases not matched to a gene: 7. The CDR3 loop spans 15 amino acids. Germline V gives CDR1 LNHDA, CDR2 SQIVND (reference sequence). As DNA, the CDR3 is TGTGCCAGTAGTATTGAAGCGGGGTCGAACAATGAGCAGTTCTTC. Encoded protein: CASSIEAGSNNEQFF.

This clone was counted between two and nine times. The J gene is TRBJ1-2, the V gene TRBV19, with D possibly TRBD1 on 6 matching bases. Germline assignment: CDR1 LNHDA and CDR2 SQIVND (reference sequence). V lost 5 bases and J lost 3, with 13 bases in between. The CDR3 totals 14 residues. The CDR3 bases are TGTGCCAGTAGTGTGGTGGGGGCCCACTATGGCTACACCTTC. Translation: CASSVVGAHYGYTF. Based on the CDR3 plus reference TRBV19 and TRBJ1-2, the full variable domain is DGGITQSPKYLFRKEGQNVTLSCEQNLNHDAMYWYRQDPGQGLRLIYYSQIVNDFQKGDIAEGYSVSREKKESFPLTVTSAQKNPTAFYLCASSVVGAHYGYTFGSGTRLTVV.

This sequence joins TRBV19 and TRBJ1-5; maybe TRBD1 (6 bases). Trimming took off 2 bases at V and 6 bases at J, with 8 bases between the two ends. The CDR3 runs to 13 residues. Germline assignment: CDR1 LNHDA and CDR2 SQIVND (reference sequence). The CDR3, as DNA: TGTGCCAGTAGTATACAGGGGCGTCAGCCCCAGCATTTT. Its translation: CASSIQGRQPQHF.